What follows is one T cell receptor (beta chain) and its context. What it binds is not known. These data originate in a study of long-term antiretroviral therapy in people with HIV. For the study at large: Collection dates of the earliest samples fall about a decade before the 2015 immediate-ART recommendation. Study-level results: Samples were collected from the mid-2000s to the late 2010s under possibly less effective ART regimens.

Before DNA extraction, 1-10 million cryopreserved PBMC were held in the samples. Assay version v3.0 of immunoSEQ was used, and it was run at survey level. The assay was immunoSEQ multiplex PCR, and TCRdb's table has in-frame clones only and misses some. The table includes around 24,000 clones, 80% to 85% detected once. Germline loops: CDR1 MDHEN, CDR2 SYDVKM. The CDR3 length is 16 residues. J lost 4 bases, V lost 5 bases, and 6 bases had no gene match. The clonotype was recovered from a man aged 50 or older with HIV. The sample was unsorted PBMCs, taken 0.4 years after starting antiretroviral therapy. This sequence joins TRBV28 and TRBJ2-1; 12 bases match TRBD2. The CDR3 DNA reads as TGTGCCAGCAGTAACCTAGCGGGGGGGTCTTACAATGAGCAGTTCTTC. It specifies CASSNLAGGSYNEQFF.